This entry lists 24 T cell receptor beta chains sequenced from one sample in a study of blood T cell repertoires in COVID-19. The data were produced by immunoSEQ multiplex PCR, yet TCRdb's version contains in-frame clones alone and is incomplete. Of some 43,000 clones listed, 81% are singletons. The specimen was peripheral blood. Receptor source: a middle-aged man with active or convalescent COVID-19.

In its sample, this clone was seen many times. CDR3 sequence reads: CASSLDFSSGNTIYF. CDR3 nucleotides: TGTGCCAGCAGTTTAGACTTCAGCTCTGGAAACACCATATATTTT. The rearrangement joins TRBV28 to TRBJ1-3; D not certain. The CDR3 is 15 amino acids. The germline V gene encodes CDR1 MDHEN and CDR2 SYDVKM. V gave up 2 bases and J gave up 0 bases, with 8 bases separating them.

This chain uses TRBV6-5 with TRBJ1-2; D is unclear. This CDR3 contains 14 residues. Trimming left V 6 bases short and J 5 bases short, with 16 bases between. CDR1 MNHEY and CDR2 SVGAGI come from the germline V gene. The CDR3 DNA reads TGTGCCAGCAGACCACGCGGGCTATCGTATGGCTACACCTTC. This sequence encodes CASRPRGLSYGYTF.

V gene TRBV27 combines with J gene TRBJ2-5, with 10 bases aligning to TRBD1. Germline CDR1 and CDR2: MNHEY and SMNVEV (reference sequence). V lost 4 bases to trimming and J lost 5 bases; unmatched junction nucleotides: 4. The CDR3 runs 14 residues. Here the CDR3 reads CASSYDRGLETQYF. The CDR3 bases are TGTGCCAGCAGTTACGACAGGGGGCTGGAGACCCAGTACTTC.

This sequence joins TRBV30 and TRBJ2-1; 12 bases are shared with TRBD2. The CDR3 loop spans 13 amino acids. Germline CDR1 and CDR2: GTSNPN and SVGIG (reference sequence). The ends lost 5 bases at V and 4 bases at J; junction bases unmatched: 0. Here the CDR3 DNA reads TGTGCCTGGCTAGCGGGGGGGTACAATGAGCAGTTCTTC. The encoded protein is CAWLAGGYNEQFF.

The chain joins TRBV4-1 to TRBJ1-6; 10 bases are shared with TRBD1. Trimming cost V 4 bases and J 6 bases; bases outside gene matches: 6. This CDR3 has 16 amino acids. The V gene's germline CDR1 is MGHRA and CDR2 YSYEKL. CDR3 bases: TGCGCCAGCAGCCTGCCCGGGACAGGGGTTAATTCACCCCTCCACTTT. Protein sequence: CASSLPGTGVNSPLHF.

The sample holds many counts of this clone. The gene calls are TRBV25-1 and TRBJ2-5; D may be TRBD2 (7 bases). CDR3 size: 15 residues. The ends were cut back, 3 bases at V and 4 bases at J, with 15 bases in the middle. Germline values: CDR1 MGHDK, CDR2 SYGVNS. The CDR3 sequence is CASSEPRGAGETQYF. Written as DNA, the CDR3 is TGTGCCAGCAGTGAGCCCCGGGGGGCGGGAGAGACCCAGTACTTC.

The chain has TRBV5-4 and TRBJ2-2; TRBD2 is a possible D gene (5 bases). This CDR3 region has 12 residues. Germline-derived CDR1 and CDR2 are SGHNT and YYREEE (reference sequence). V dropped 0 bases and J dropped 8 bases, with 5 bases sitting between them. The CDR3 is CASSLGRGELFF. The CDR3, as DNA: TGTGCCAGCAGCTTGGGGAGGGGGGAGCTGTTTTTT.

This chain joins TRBV9 and TRBJ2-7, with TRBD1 matching 7 bases. The length of the CDR3 is 14 residues. The V segment lost 3 bases and the J segment 6 bases; nucleotides outside the gene matches: 9. CDR1 and CDR2 (germline): SGDLS, YYNGEE. CDR3 in DNA: TGTGCCAGCAGCGGACGACAGGGAAAAGCCGAGCAGTACTTC. Translating it yields CASSGRQGKAEQYF.

This rearrangement joins TRBV19 to TRBJ1-1; D not resolved. The CDR3 spans 15 residues. Per germline, CDR1 LNHDA and CDR2 SQIVND (reference sequence). V lost 5 bases, J lost 6 bases, and 19 bases lay in between. CDR3 protein: CASSPLTGRWAEAFF. The CDR3 DNA reads TGTGCCAGTAGTCCACTTACCGGGAGATGGGCTGAAGCTTTCTTT.

The J gene is TRBJ1-1, the V gene TRBV29-1; weak D call: TRBD1 (5 bases). V was cut by 6 bases and J by 4 bases, with 12 bases left in between. CDR3 size: 12 residues. Germline assignment: CDR1 SQVTM and CDR2 ANQGSEA. In nucleotides, the CDR3 is TGCAGCGTCCAGGGCGGTAGCACTGAAGCTTTCTTT. It codes for CSVQGGSTEAFF.

The chain has TRBV10-3 and TRBJ2-4; possibly TRBD1 for D (5 bases). The germline V gene has CDR1 ENHRY and CDR2 SYGVKD. The ends were cut back, 2 bases at V and 6 bases at J, with 8 bases in the middle. The CDR3 runs to 13 residues. CDR3 nucleotides: TGTGCCATCAGTGAGCCAGGGCTAAACATTCAGTACTTC. Its protein is CAISEPGLNIQYF.

Only a few counts were recorded for this clone. The V gene is TRBV5-1, the J gene TRBJ1-6; 9 bases fit TRBD1. The CDR3 contains 15 residues. CDR1 and CDR2 from the germline V gene are SGHRS and YFSETQ. V shed 1 base, J shed 10 bases, and the junction held 6 bases outside the gene matches. In DNA, the CDR3 is TGCGCCAGCAGCTTGACCGGACAGGGGCAATCACCCCTCCACTTT. Translation: CASSLTGQGQSPLHF.

The J gene is TRBJ2-7, the V gene TRBV18; 8 bases are shared with TRBD2. This CDR3 is 13 amino acids long. Per the germline V gene, CDR1 is KGHSH and CDR2 is LQKENI. Trimming cost V 4 bases and J 4 bases; bases outside gene matches: 3. Written as DNA, the CDR3 is TGTGCCAGCTCACTGACTAGCGCGTACGAGCAGTACTTC. Translated, it gives CASSLTSAYEQYF.

The chain is built from TRBV27 and TRBJ2-7; weak D call: TRBD2 (6 bases). The CDR3 length is 19 residues. V was cut by 2 bases and J by 5 bases, with 28 bases left in between. Germline V gene lookup returns CDR1 MNHEY and CDR2 SMNVEV (reference sequence). The CDR3 sequence is CASSLTPPYGGRESNEQYF. For the CDR3, the DNA is TGTGCCAGCAGTTTAACCCCCCCCTACGGCGGCCGGGAGTCCAACGAGCAGTACTTC.

The V gene is TRBV29-1, the J gene TRBJ2-2; TRBD2 agrees at 9 bases. This CDR3 is 19 amino acids long. Germline CDR1 and CDR2: SQVTM and ANQGSEA. J was trimmed by 1 base and V by 5 bases; bases with no gene match: 17. CDR3 in DNA: TGCAGCGTTTCTACGTCCGGGACTAGCTTCTATTTGAACACCGGGGAGCTGTTTTTT. Translating it yields CSVSTSGTSFYLNTGELFF.

This clone was observed once. The V call is TRBV27, the J call TRBJ2-1; 7 nucleotides line up with TRBD1. Germline V gene data show CDR1 as MNHEY and CDR2 as SMNVEV (reference sequence). This CDR3 contains 16 residues. Trimming at V came to 4 bases and at J to 4 bases, leaving 10 bases not matched to a gene. The CDR3 sequence: CASSSAAGTAYNEQFF. The DNA for the CDR3 is TGTGCCAGCAGTTCAGCGGCCGGGACAGCTTACAATGAGCAGTTCTTC.

The V gene is TRBV9, the J gene TRBJ1-4; possible D gene TRBD1, 5 bases. The V and J ends lost 3 bases and 7 bases respectively, with 16 bases between them. CDR3 size: 15 residues. From germline, CDR1 is SGDLS and CDR2 YYNGEE. DNA of the CDR3: TGTGCCAGCAGCGCCGGGACGGCGGGGGGTGAAAAACTGTTTTTT. Residues: CASSAGTAGGEKLFF.

The chain is built from TRBV5-1 and TRBJ2-7; D is uncertain. Deletions cut 3 bases from V and 1 base from J, with 2 bases between. Germline loops: CDR1 SGHRS, CDR2 YFSETQ. This CDR3 has 11 amino acids. CDR3 in amino acids: CASSSSYEQYF. The CDR3 DNA is TGCGCCAGCAGCTCATCCTACGAGCAGTACTTC.

The count of this clone is one. V gene TRBV19 combines with J gene TRBJ1-4; D is uncertain. The CDR3 length is 14 residues. Germline CDR1 is LNHDA and CDR2 is SQIVND (reference sequence). The V and J ends lost 3 bases and 4 bases respectively, with 9 bases between them. CDR3 coding DNA: TGTGCCAGTAGTATGGGAGGAAGTAATGAAAAACTGTTTTTT. It specifies CASSMGGSNEKLFF.

The V call is TRBV19, the J call TRBJ2-7; 13 bases map to TRBD2. CDR3 length: 14 amino acids. Trimming at V came to 4 bases and at J to 3 bases, leaving 0 bases not matched to a gene. Germline lookup yields CDR1 LNHDA and CDR2 SQIVND (reference sequence). CDR3 DNA: TGTGCCAGTAGTAGGACTAGCGGGAGCTACGAGCAGTACTTC. Its translation is CASSRTSGSYEQYF. The full variable domain, with the rest looked up from reference TRBV19 and TRBJ2-7, is DGGITQSPKYLFRKEGQNVTLSCEQNLNHDAMYWYRQDPGQGLRLIYYSQIVNDFQKGDIAEGYSVSREKKESFPLTVTSAQKNPTAFYLCASSRTSGSYEQYFGPGTRLTVT.

This clone came up a few times. This chain uses TRBV27 with TRBJ1-2; 8 nucleotides match TRBD1. J was trimmed by 4 bases and V by 8 bases; bases with no gene match: 3. The CDR3 sequence is 12 residues long. Germline V gives CDR1 MNHEY, CDR2 SMNVEV (reference sequence). CDR3 DNA sequence: TGTGCCAGCCTGGACAGGGTCTATGGCTACACCTTC. Amino acids: CASLDRVYGYTF.

The rearrangement joins TRBV7-2 to TRBJ1-5, with D perhaps matching TRBD1 (5 bases). V lost 5 bases and J lost 0, with 14 bases in between. This CDR3 has 16 residues. Germline V gives CDR1 SGHTA, CDR2 FQGNSA. The CDR3 nucleotides are TGTGCCAGCAGCCCCGGGGGTACGGGTAGCAATCAGCCCCAGCATTTT. Translated: CASSPGGTGSNQPQHF.

Comment on this clone: The identical CDR3 is also encoded by other nucleotide sequences in the sample. The rearrangement uses TRBV5-1 and TRBJ2-3, with 9 bases lining up with TRBD2. V was clipped by 0 bases and J by 3 bases; unmatched bases: 2. Germline CDR1 is SGHRS and CDR2 is YFSETQ. The CDR3 has 15 amino acids. CDR3 amino acids: CASSLGGLATDTQYF. The CDR3 nucleotides read TGCGCCAGCAGCTTGGGGGGACTAGCAACAGATACGCAGTATTTT.

The rearrangement links TRBV5-1 to TRBJ2-1, with TRBD2 identical over 9 bases. Germline lookup yields CDR1 SGHRS and CDR2 YFSETQ. The CDR3 consists of 15 residues. With V trimmed by 2 bases and J by 10 bases, 10 bases remained unmatched. CDR3 loop: CASSLIAGARPEQFF. CDR3 coding DNA: TGCGCCAGCAGCTTAATAGCGGGAGCCCGGCCGGAGCAGTTCTTC.